This section outlines one TCR beta chain sequence together with its context. Authors' analysis steps: It was from reference gene primer amplification that nucleated cell counts were estimated. TCRdb's copy holds only in-frame clones and misses some; the assay was immunoSEQ multiplex PCR. The V and J calls and clone size come from that table; D and trimming were worked out from the DNA. The sample contains 30,000 to 40,000 clones, 75% to 90% of which appear only once. The data belong to a study of blood T cell repertoires in COVID-19. Looking at the study overall: Donors in the United States, Italy and Spain gave samples during acute or convalescent COVID-19. T cells, B-cell-depleted T cells, or PBMCs provided the cDNA or gDNA that served as material.

With V trimmed by 9 bases and J by 2 bases, 5 bases remained unmatched. The germline V gene encodes CDR1 LNHDA and CDR2 SQIVND (reference sequence). There are 14 residues in the CDR3. This clonotype was sampled from a man aged 50 to 60 with active or convalescent COVID-19. The gene calls are TRBV19 and TRBJ2-3; TRBD2 agrees at 10 bases. Sequenced sample: peripheral blood. The CDR3 region is CASATSGHTDTQYF. The CDR3 coding sequence is TGTGCCAGCGCGACTAGCGGGCACACAGATACGCAGTATTTT.